A selection of T cell receptor beta chains follows, all from one sample in a study of spatial heterogeneity in lung cancer. MiXCR, applied by TCRdb to the 5' RACE reads, yields one record per CDR3 protein. Of approximately 17,000 distinct CDR3 sequences in the sample, approximately 20% were seen once. Sample: PBMCs, taken at follow-up. All receptors derive from a male donor with early-stage non-small cell lung cancer. CDR3s include the opening cysteine and the closing phenylalanine or tryptophan. D genes are given only for firm matches. Clone size is shown for a subset of rows, as once, few, many or a class of expanded clone.

TRBV20-1	TRBJ1-4	NA	few	CSPRQGSNEKLFF	TGCAGCCCTAGACAAGGTTCGAATGAAAAACTGTTTTTT
TRBV7-3	TRBJ2-1	TRBD1	few	CASSDRTGGVPNEQFF	TGTGCCAGCAGCGACCGGACAGGGGGAGTCCCCAATGAGCAGTTCTTC
TRBV20-1	TRBJ2-2	NA	many	CSARELEGAGELFF	TGCAGTGCTAGAGAATTAGAGGGGGCCGGGGAGCTGTTTTTT
TRBV5-4	TRBJ2-7	NA	many	CASSFTGYEQYF	TGTGCCAGCAGCTTCACTGGTTACGAGCAGTACTTC
TRBV24-1	TRBJ1-3	NA	NA	CATQPSSGNTIYF	TGTGCCACCCAACCCTCTTCTGGAAACACCATATATTTT
TRBV30	TRBJ1-6	NA	NA	CAWSVADISPSPLHF	TGTGCCTGGAGTGTGGCGGACATAAGCCCTTCACCCCTCCACTTT
TRBV3-1	TRBJ2-7	NA	NA	CASSLGGSLSYEQYF	TGTGCCAGCAGCCTCGGTGGCAGCCTATCCTACGAGCAGTACTTC
TRBV11-2	TRBJ1-4	TRBD1	NA	CVSSATYRGRREKLFF	TGTGTCAGCAGCGCGACGTACAGGGGGCGCCGAGAAAAACTGTTTTTT
TRBV7-9	TRBJ2-7	NA	few	CASSLAGLDEQYF	TGTGCCAGCAGCTTAGCAGGGTTGGACGAGCAGTACTTC
TRBV2	TRBJ1-2	TRBD1	few	CASNDRDQGYGYTF	TGTGCCAGCAACGACAGGGATCAAGGCTATGGCTACACCTTC
TRBV5-4	TRBJ2-2	NA	NA	CASSYETQNTGELFF	TGTGCCAGCAGCTATGAGACCCAGAACACCGGGGAGCTGTTTTTT
TRBV5-1	TRBJ2-3	TRBD2	NA	CASSFAGGEDTQYF	TGCGCCAGCAGCTTTGCGGGGGGAGAAGATACGCAGTATTTT
TRBV10-3	TRBJ2-2	NA	few	CAILSGTGELFF	TGTGCCATCCTATCTGGCACCGGGGAGCTGTTTTTT
TRBV20-1	TRBJ2-7	TRBD1	NA	CSALRDRDFLEQYF	TGCAGTGCTCTCCGGGACAGGGACTTCCTCGAGCAGTACTTC
TRBV3-1	TRBJ2-5	TRBD2	NA	CASSPLAGGRETQYF	TGTGCCAGCAGCCCACTAGCGGGTGGGAGAGAGACCCAGTACTTC
TRBV7-3	TRBJ2-7	NA	NA	CASSRQEPREEYEQYF	TGTGCCAGCAGCCGCCAGGAGCCCAGAGAAGAGTACGAGCAGTACTTC